The sequence of this T cell receptor (beta chain) was determined in a study of regulatory T cells in long-lasting Graves disease. Study-level points and caveats: Persistent disease showed a preference for TRBV28, TRBJ1-2 and TRBJ2-5. Persistent patients shared more public clonotypes (roughly 2,800) than new patients (approximately 970).

This CDR3 has 13 residues. Germline V gene data show CDR1 as SGHTA and CDR2 as FQGNSA. V lost 6 bases, J lost 4 bases, and 10 bases lay in between. This sample's time point: persistent/refractory GD, antithyroid drugs over 5 years with positive TRAb. The TCR library was prepared using RNA isolated from PBMCs. The authors built TCR beta libraries using iRepertoire HTBI primers and Arm-PCR of CDR3 regions. Each CDR3 protein gets one entry after TCRdb re-called the multiplex PCR reads with MiXCR. The sample has hundreds of thousands of distinct CDR3 sequences, 20% to 25% seen once. This clonotype was detected many times. The antigen remains undetermined.

This TCR derives from a female donor with Graves disease. The V call is TRBV7-2, the J call TRBJ1-3, with D possibly matching TRBD1 (6 bases). This material consisted of peripheral blood mononuclear cells (PBMCs), taken when the disease was refractory, from a patient treated with antithyroid drugs. The CDR3 loop is CASRFTGGNTIYF. Written as DNA, the CDR3 is TGTGCCAGCAGGTTCACAGGGGGAAACACCATATATTTT.